The text below deals with one T cell receptor beta chain. The data were taken from a study of cytomegalovirus exposure and HLA in healthy donors. Overall study: Out of about 179 million T cells, an earlier analysis found fewer than 140 million unique TCR beta sequences in total.

Primers: 60 Vbeta forward and 13 Jbeta reverse. Only in-frame clones appear in the TCRdb table, and some are missing; sequencing was by immunoSEQ multiplex PCR. The sample yields around 130,000 clones, roughly 62% seen once. Trimming shortened V by 4 bases and J by 1 base, and 14 bases separated the two germline ends. The CDR3 is 14 residues long. Germline loops: CDR1 GTSNPN, CDR2 SVGIG (reference sequence). The source of this sequence is a man aged 25 to 40 in good health and CMV-seropositive. V is TRBV30 and J is TRBJ2-7; D is perhaps TRBD1 (6 bases). The source material was PBMCs. This CDR3 is CAWKGPTGSYEQYF. DNA for the CDR3: TGTGCCTGGAAAGGGCCCACAGGGTCCTACGAGCAGTACTTC.